This T cell receptor (beta chain) originates from a study of lymphopenia after photon versus proton radiotherapy. Study observations and caveats: Under photons, naive T cells and diversity fell while effector/memory populations rose. After the lymphocyte nadir, photon-treated repertoires showed oligoclonal expansion, especially of CD8+ Temra cells.

Sequencing was performed with immunoSEQ multiplex PCR; in TCRdb, only in-frame clones are kept and a portion is missing. The top ten clones hold roughly 2.3% of a sample with under 70,000 clones, about 90% of them seen once. Germline values: CDR1 DFQATT, CDR2 SNEGSKA (reference sequence). This CDR3 has 11 residues. Trimming removed 2 bases from V and 4 bases from J, with 3 bases in between. About this clone itself: As yet, its antigen is unknown.

The chain employs TRBV20-1 and TRBJ1-3; no reliable D call. The receptor was isolated from a woman aged 40 to 50 with cholangiocarcinoma. The specimen comprised peripheral blood, sampled from a patient treated with photon-based radiotherapy. CDR3 sequence (DNA): TGCAGTGCTAGACTAGGAAACACCATATATTTT. It encodes CSARLGNTIYF.